Many counts were recorded for the clone carrying this T cell receptor (beta chain). The antigen is unknown. RNA transcripts provided the template for amplifying TCR beta CDR3 regions. First-round RT-PCR relied on HTBI primers, and a second-round multiplex PCR came next. One entry per CDR3 protein results from TCRdb running MiXCR on the multiplex PCR reads. The data contain about 700,000 distinct CDR3 sequences, 40% of them singletons. Other autoimmune diseases, uncontrolled infections, pregnancy and lactation each led to patient exclusion. This sample was taken from a study of Graves' ophthalmopathy and Graves' hyperthyroidism. Findings and limits, study-wide: Appearing in blood as well were most expanded thyroid clonotypes above 0.001 frequency. With roughly 88% sensitivity and more than 75% specificity, a 13-signature model separated ophthalmopathy from stable hyperthyroidism.

This TCR derives from an adult man with Graves' ophthalmopathy. Sequencing was done on a sample of peripheral blood.

This chain's CDR3 is CASGGNEKLFF. In DNA, the CDR3 is TGTGCCAGCGGGGGGAATGAAAAACTGTTTTTT. The V and J genes are TRBV12-3 or TRBV12-4 and TRBJ1-4, with TRBD1 as a possible D gene (5 bases). CDR3 length: 11 residues. Trimming shortened V by 8 bases and J by 5 bases, and 6 bases separated the two germline ends.